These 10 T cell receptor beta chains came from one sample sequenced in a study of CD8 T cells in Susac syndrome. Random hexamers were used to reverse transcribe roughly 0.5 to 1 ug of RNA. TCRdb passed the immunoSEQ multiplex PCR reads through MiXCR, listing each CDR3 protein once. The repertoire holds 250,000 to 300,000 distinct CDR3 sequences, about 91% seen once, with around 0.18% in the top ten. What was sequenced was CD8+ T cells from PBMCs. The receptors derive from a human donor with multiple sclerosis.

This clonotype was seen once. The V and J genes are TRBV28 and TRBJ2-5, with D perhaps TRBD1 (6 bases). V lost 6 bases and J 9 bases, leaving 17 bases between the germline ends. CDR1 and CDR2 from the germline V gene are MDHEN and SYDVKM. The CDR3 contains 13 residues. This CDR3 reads CASSTKDSAAQYF. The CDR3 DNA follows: TGTGCCAGCAGCACCAAGGACAGCGCGGCCCAGTACTTC.

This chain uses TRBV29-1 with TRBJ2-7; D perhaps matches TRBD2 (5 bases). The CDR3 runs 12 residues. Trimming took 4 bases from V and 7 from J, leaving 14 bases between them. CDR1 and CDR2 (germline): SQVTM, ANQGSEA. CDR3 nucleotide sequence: TGCAGCGTTGTGGTCGTCTCGGGGGAGCAGTACTTC. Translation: CSVVVVSGEQYF.

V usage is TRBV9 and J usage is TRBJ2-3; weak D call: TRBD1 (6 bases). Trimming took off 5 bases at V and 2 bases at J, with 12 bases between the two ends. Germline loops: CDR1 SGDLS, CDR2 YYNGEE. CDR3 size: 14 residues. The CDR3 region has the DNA TGTGCCAGCAGACAGGGAGAAATCACAGATACGCAGTATTTT. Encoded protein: CASRQGEITDTQYF.

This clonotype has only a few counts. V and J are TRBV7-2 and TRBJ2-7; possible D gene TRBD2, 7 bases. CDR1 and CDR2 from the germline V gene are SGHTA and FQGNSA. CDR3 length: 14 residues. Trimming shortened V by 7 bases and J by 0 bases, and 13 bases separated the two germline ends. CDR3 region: CASTGGTSSYEQYF. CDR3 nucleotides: TGTGCCAGCACCGGGGGGACAAGCTCCTACGAGCAGTACTTC. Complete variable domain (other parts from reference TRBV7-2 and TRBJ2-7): GAGVSQSPSNKVTEKGKDVELRCDPISGHTALYWYRQSLGQGLEFLIYFQGNSAPDKSGLPSDRFSAERTGGSVSTLTIQRTQQEDSAVYLCASTGGTSSYEQYFGPGTRLTVT.

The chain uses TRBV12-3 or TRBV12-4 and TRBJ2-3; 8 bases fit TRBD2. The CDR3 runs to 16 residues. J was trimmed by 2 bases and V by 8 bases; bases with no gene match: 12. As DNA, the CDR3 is TGTGCCAGCCATATCGGGGTAGCGGGATACACAGATACGCAGTATTTT. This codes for CASHIGVAGYTDTQYF.

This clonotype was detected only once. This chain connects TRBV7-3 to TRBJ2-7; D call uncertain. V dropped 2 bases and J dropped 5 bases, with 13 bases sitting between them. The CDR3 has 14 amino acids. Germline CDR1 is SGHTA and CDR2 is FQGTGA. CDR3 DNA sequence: TGTGCCAGCAGCTTAGTTGGGCAGAGCGACGAGCAGTACTTC. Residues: CASSLVGQSDEQYF. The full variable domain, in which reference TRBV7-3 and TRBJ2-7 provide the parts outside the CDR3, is GAGVSQTPSNKVTEKGKYVELRCDPISGHTALYWYRQSLGQGPEFLIYFQGTGAADDSGLPNDRFFAVRPEGSVSTLKIQRTERGDSAVYLCASSLVGQSDEQYFGPGTRLTVT.

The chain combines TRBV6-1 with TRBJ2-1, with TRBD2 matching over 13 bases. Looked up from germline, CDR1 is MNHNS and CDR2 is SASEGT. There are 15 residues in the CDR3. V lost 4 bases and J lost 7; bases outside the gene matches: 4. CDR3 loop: CASSVWTSGRNEQFF. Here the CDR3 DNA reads TGTGCCAGCAGTGTTTGGACTAGCGGGAGAAATGAGCAGTTCTTC.

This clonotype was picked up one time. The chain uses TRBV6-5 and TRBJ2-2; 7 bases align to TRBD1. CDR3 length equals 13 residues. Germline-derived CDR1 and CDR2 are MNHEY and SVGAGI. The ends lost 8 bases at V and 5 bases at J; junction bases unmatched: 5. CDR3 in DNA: TGTGCCAGCGGGACAGTGGAGACCGGGGAGCTGTTTTTT. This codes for CASGTVETGELFF.

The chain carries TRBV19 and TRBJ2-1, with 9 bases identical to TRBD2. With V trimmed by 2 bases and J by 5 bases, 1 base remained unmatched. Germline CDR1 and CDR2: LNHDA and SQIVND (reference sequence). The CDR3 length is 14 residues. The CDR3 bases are TGTGCCAGTAGTATAAGCGGGGGGAACAATGAGCAGTTCTTC. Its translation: CASSISGGNNEQFF.

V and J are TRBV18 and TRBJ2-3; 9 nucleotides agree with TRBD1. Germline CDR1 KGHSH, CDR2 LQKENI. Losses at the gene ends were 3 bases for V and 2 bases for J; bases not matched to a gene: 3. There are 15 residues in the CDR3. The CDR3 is CASSPDRGTTDTQYF. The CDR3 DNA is TGTGCCAGCTCACCCGACAGGGGGACCACAGATACGCAGTATTTT.